The subject of this entry is one TCR beta chain. What it binds is unknown. TCRbeta library construction was performed incorporating unique molecular identifiers. TCRdb redid the calling of the PCR reads with MiXCR, one entry per CDR3 protein. The table lists 40,000 to 60,000 distinct CDR3 sequences, around 9.2% of them singletons. The data were taken from a study of T-cell reconstitution after alpha-beta-depleted transplantation in children. Study findings and constraints: By about two months after transplant, alpha-beta T cells reportedly arose from several hundred graft clones that had expanded.

The sequence was obtained from a male patient between 2 and 15 years old who had a stem cell transplant for chronic granulomatous disease, so the T cells may come from the graft donor. The sequenced sample was PBMCs, mostly from graft donor cells, obtained 60 days after TCRalphabeta/CD19-depleted stem cell transplant.

The CDR3 loop reads CASSITMSTDTQYF. CDR3 DNA sequence: TGTGCCAGCAGTATAACGATGAGCACAGATACGCAGTATTTT. The chain carries TRBV2 and TRBJ2-3; D is uncertain. This CDR3 has 14 amino acids. Germline CDR1 is SNHLY and CDR2 is FYNNEI. Trimming removed 5 bases at V and 0 bases at J, with 9 bases between.